This TCR beta chain emerged from a study of T cell responses to AZD1222 COVID-19 vaccine (dated by TCRdb to the early 2020s). Study-wide context: TCR sequencing covered more than 230 trial participants: 200 to 210 given two doses of AZD1222 and around 26 given two doses of MenACWY control vaccine. Trial participants were enrolled into age subgroups of 18-55, 56-69 and 70-plus years, which contained 148, 28 and 57 TCR-sequenced participants, respectively. General findings and caveats noted by the study authors: The 56-69-year group was small, and its depth increase did not reach significance, likely because of low power. Spike-specific TCR breadth and depth rose significantly after two AZD1222 doses compared with day 0 and with MenACWY recipients. Because no day 14 peak-response samples were available, the repertoires could be characterized only after the peak T cell response. Conclusions about previously exposed vaccinees were limited because only six or seven AZD1222 recipients were SARS-CoV-2 seropositive at baseline. Reportedly, almost half of the unique spike-specific TCRs recognized epitopes lying outside the regions that are mutated in the B.1.351 and B.1.1.7 variants. Participants were mostly white British and included more females than males, and it was suggested by the authors that clonal diversity may have been underestimated. The whole spike protein was spanned by vaccine-associated CD4 TCRs, and dominant responses were seen in regions 160-218 and 743-854.

The label giving this sample's time point can be read as: about 28 days (+/-7) after the second vaccine dose. This specimen's treatment or condition label, per the study, means: meningococcal conjugate vaccine given as trial control. Vaccinee samples came from UK trials COV001 and COV002, including a single-blind randomized controlled phase 2/3 trial of AZD1222 (ChAdOx1 nCoV-19) in healthy adults. For TCRbeta chain sequencing, PBMC samples from trial participants were taken at day 0 and at day 28 after the second dose. From the cysteine through the phenylalanine, the CDR3 covers 14 amino acids. Here the CDR3 DNA is all that survives: 42 bases in frame from base 1. The germline V gene specifies SGHAT as CDR1 and FQNNGV as CDR2. The trim is 4 bases for V and 4 bases for J, with a gap of 11 bases between the germline ends. As to this clone: Which antigen it targets is not known. Nothing much larger sits one base from this clone, and base qualities are not available.

The CDR3 regions of human TCRbeta chains were analyzed by immunosequencing. For the original study's pipeline: TCRs in the repertoires were compared against a reference library of SARS-CoV-2-specific TCRs that had been generated with the MIRA antigen-specificity platform. Breadth was defined as the fraction of unique TCRs that were SARS-CoV-2-associated. Depth was defined as the fraction of total T cells that were SARS-CoV-2-associated. Using the MIRA data, each spike-specific TCR was mapped to the spike region that the TCR reacts to and placed in a CD4 or CD8 class. Log10-transformed breadth and depth values were compared by one-way ANOVA with Sidak's multiple comparisons tests. Sourced from immuneACCESS, this table was stored by TCRdb with only in-frame sequences that have V and J called. A share of the clones is absent; for the studies checked, an unresolved V gene accounts for under half, and the remainder has no known explanation. V and J calls plus clone size are reproduced from that table; the DNA served to infer D and trimming. Across this sample there are approximately 70,000 clones, with about 88% seen only once. Of the sample, around 4.4% falls within the top ten clones.

This chain joins TRBV11-2 to TRBJ1-5; the D gene cannot be named for sure. The TCR originated in an adult who received the MenACWY meningococcal vaccine as a control. The sample consisted of peripheral blood, taken 28 days after the second dose of the MenACWY control vaccine. The nucleotide sequence reads as follows: TGTGCCAGCAGCTCGGGTTGGGATAATCAGCCCCAGCATTTT. It is translated as CASSSGWDNQPQHF.